Listed here is a single T cell receptor (beta chain). What it recognizes is unknown. The source of the sample is a study of T cell responses to AZD1222 COVID-19 vaccine. Study results and limitations: Sampling that yielded the repertoires occurred only after the peak T cell response. A rise in Spike-specific TCR breadth and depth followed two AZD1222 doses. Of spike-specific TCRs, nearly half reportedly target regions left unmutated in variants.

The V and J ends lost 2 bases and 3 bases respectively, with 8 bases between them. The CDR3 sequence is 13 residues long. CDR1 is KGHSH, CDR2 LQKENI, per germline. Repertoires were generated with immunoSEQ multiplex PCR, while TCRdb's copy carries only in-frame clones and drops some. The data hold roughly 60,000 clones, with roughly 80% observed a single time. V usage is TRBV18 and J usage is TRBJ2-7, with D possibly matching TRBD2 (6 bases). The clonotype was recovered from an adult who received the AZD1222 COVID-19 vaccine. The material was peripheral blood, obtained 28 days after the second AZD1222 dose. The CDR3 DNA is TGTGCCAGCTCACCAGGGGGGTACTACGAGCAGTACTTC. Translation: CASSPGGYYEQYF.